The T cell receptor beta chain under discussion was sequenced for a study of regulatory T cells in long-lasting Graves disease. General study results and limits: Under persistent disease, TRBV28, TRBJ1-2 and TRBJ2-5 were used preferentially.

J gave up 8 bases and V 4 bases, and 15 bases lay outside the gene matches. This CDR3 spans 16 amino acids. Germline-derived CDR1 and CDR2 are LGHNA and YNFKEQ. Time point indicated: newly diagnosed GD, antithyroid drugs for less than 3 months. PBMC RNA was the source of the TCR library. The sample holds a few counts of this clonotype. Its antigen remains unknown. In building TCR beta libraries, iRepertoire HTBI primers were used together with Arm-PCR of CDR3 regions. TCRdb reprocessed the multiplex PCR reads with MiXCR, giving one entry per CDR3 protein. The table includes 450,000 to 650,000 distinct CDR3 sequences, about 16% detected once. The sample was also linked to a second study, of T cells in Graves' hyperthyroidism and ophthalmopathy.

The starting material was peripheral blood mononuclear cells (PBMCs), obtained at new diagnosis, from a patient treated with antithyroid drugs. The chain combines TRBV4-2 with TRBJ2-3; the match to TRBD2 covers 7 bases. This TCR was sampled from a woman aged 35 to 60 with Graves disease. CDR3 loop: CASSLRAGDPGSTQYF. CDR3 coding DNA: TGTGCCAGCAGCCTGAGGGCGGGGGACCCCGGGAGTACGCAGTATTTT.